This entry describes one T cell receptor beta chain. This clone has more than one count but fewer than ten. Its antigen remains undetermined. No much larger clone exists at a distance of one base, and base qualities are not known. These data come from a study of cytomegalovirus exposure and HLA in healthy donors (dated 2017 in TCRdb). For context, the study as a whole: According to an earlier analysis of 450 to 650 of the donors, roughly 180 million T cells yielded 117 million unique TCR beta sequences and about 300 Gb of sequence data. Among the roughly 380 genotyped donors, more than 70% belonged to the genetic ancestry cluster associated with self-reported Caucasian donors. Typing coverage varied by locus: about 620-630 donors for A, B, C, DRB1 and DQB1; approximately 560 for DQA1; about 590 for DPA1; 400 to 480 for DPB1. Every repertoire in the discovery cohort had been generated on one and the same sequencing platform. A later analysis re-analyzed previously published TCR beta repertoires from approximately 700 donors and added high-resolution HLA genotyping to study TCR occurrence patterns. The aim of the study was to test whether cataloging public T cell receptors could identify signatures of past pathogen exposure. Rather than using new phenotypic data, the later analysis identified candidate immune exposures from TCR beta sequences and from how often those sequences occurred across donors. HLA typing covered class I and class II loci at four-digit resolution. On average, over 200,000 unique TCR beta nucleotide sequences were sequenced per donor among 398 genotyped donors of the cohort, with around 19% of those sequences being non-productive. To decide whether each TCR beta V gene segment behaved as functional or pseudogenic, an earlier analysis of nearly 600 of the donors relied on high-throughput TCR beta sequencing. Donor age, sex, ethnicity and CMV serostatus were compiled together with the repertoire data. To predict cytomegalovirus infection status, the study combined high-throughput TCR immunosequencing, statistical association of individual TCRs with disease status, and machine learning. About 300 gigabases of sequencing data and tens of millions of unique TCR sequences were included in an early release covering about 620 HLA-typed donors. The study used immunosequencing to profile the T cell repertoires of more than 650 subjects and linked those repertoires to cytomegalovirus serostatus. Four to six DR-DQ haplotypes were handled as single units for association and clustering, since linkage in the cohort was strong. A later genetic analysis used genome-wide SNP genotypes for about three fifths of the roughly 700 donors, treating that subset as a discovery cohort. Along with the approximately 650-subject first cohort, a separate validation cohort of some 130 different subjects was used.

General conclusions and limits of the study: Because HLA typing was missing for some donors at each locus, association tests included only the typed subset. In a later analysis, HLA-associated TCR beta chains were found to be more clonally expanded and to have lower generation probabilities than equally common non-associated chains. Across donors, most TCR sequences were observed very rarely, whereas some public TCRs were present in many individuals. An earlier analysis of approximately 590 of the donors showed that most TCR beta V segments appeared in productive rearrangements either about 87% or about 30% of the time, which broadly matched IMGT annotations. In a later genetic analysis, a missense DCLRE1C variant was associated with V-gene and J-gene trimming of TCR beta chains, and the association was replicated in an independent cohort. A further reported finding was that TCR beta sequences accurately predicted the HLA-A and HLA-B alleles for most subjects in the first cohort. The 87-base-pair reads could not distinguish some IMGT-functional V segments, including TRBV6-2 and TRBV6-3, so those segments were excluded. In a later analysis, TCR association rates were found to vary across HLA loci, with the most associated TCRs seen for DRB1 alleles and the fewest for HLA-C alleles. Correlated functional status among segregating V segments might reflect linkage disequilibrium, but an unknown experimental factor could not be ruled out. When HLA alleles, especially DR and DQ, strongly co-occurred, TCR associations were difficult to assign to individual alleles. The authors suggested that the approach could potentially be generalized to other disease states and immunological phenotypes. The presence/absence analyses assumed that sequencing depth was roughly uniform across donors, and that assumption may not be true. In vitro tests confirmed that a few of the cytomegalovirus-associated TCR beta chains recognize cytomegalovirus antigens. In a later analysis, 15,000 to 20,000 TCR beta sequences were associated with specific HLA alleles at a false discovery rate of 0.05. Most CMV-associated TCR beta chains appeared to be HLA-restricted in a later analysis, and the HLA associations seemed to be driven largely by CMV exposure. In a later genetic analysis, fewer N-insertions in productive TCRs were reported among donors in an Asian-associated ancestry cluster than the roughly 710-donor mean. A total of 164 TCR beta chains were listed by the study as associated with cytomegalovirus. Because counts were too low, seventeen rarely observed V segments, including chromosome 9 orphons, were left out of the earlier analysis of some 640 of the donors. A cluster of highly shared sequence variants was judged likely to be a technical artifact of the sequencing pipeline. Several of the top co-occurrence clusters appeared to be linked to parvovirus B19, influenza, CMV and Epstein-Barr virus, according to a later analysis. In both the original and validation cohorts, the classifier was reported to diagnose cytomegalovirus status with high specificity and sensitivity. Immune exposure information for the cohort was limited to CMV serostatus. In this cohort, only TCR beta chains were sequenced, and detectable features were limited by the absence of alpha or paired-chain data.

The library was built by means of the immunoSEQ multiplex PCR assay. For the multiplex PCR, a mixture combining 60 forward primers for TCR Vbeta segments and 13 reverse primers for TCR Jbeta segments was used. The CDR3 region of rearranged TCR beta genes was amplified from genomic DNA by a multiplex PCR assay. On the Illumina HiSeq System, the amplified TCR beta libraries were sequenced as 87-base-pair reads. The paper's data handling went like this. In a later analysis, some 80 million unique TCR beta chains were counted across the 690 or so repertoires, and about 9.9 million of these chains were shared by at least two donors. A nearest-neighbor algorithm error-corrected the raw reads and collapsed the reads into unique sequences, merging closely related sequences to remove PCR and sequencing errors. To assign V, D and J gene segments, CDR3 sequences were aligned to IMGT reference sequences. For a sequence to be retained, at least a six-nucleotide match to both a V gene segment and a J gene segment was required. Rearrangements were called productive when the CDR3 lacked stop codons and stayed in frame with V and J; all others were non-productive. CDR3 was defined according to IMGT convention as the region running from the second conserved V-encoded cysteine to the conserved J-encoded phenylalanine. In an earlier analysis of 550 to 650 of the donors, sequences lacking an unambiguous match to a single V gene segment were excluded. In an earlier analysis of several hundred of the donors, V segments were called functional above 56.7% productive rearrangements and were called segregating when the between-donor standard deviation exceeded 5%. To diagnose cytomegalovirus status from the catalog of TCR beta chain sequences, a statistical classification framework was built. In a later analysis, V and J genes were assigned by comparing TCR nucleotide sequences against IMGT/GENE-DB human TR gene sequences. The TCRdist pipeline was used in a later analysis to assign CDR3 sequences and most-parsimonious VDJ recombination scenarios. In a later analysis, every TCR beta chain was defined by the combination of its CDR3 amino acid sequence and its V-gene family, and reads without a unique V-gene family were dropped. In a later analysis, nearly 600 highly shared, low-generation-probability nucleotide sequences were removed to address suspected cross-contamination and a sequencing artifact. In a later analysis, a clonal expansion index for each public chain was calculated from normalized within-repertoire ranks of inferred template counts. In a later analysis, generation probabilities were computed with a VDJ recombination model fitted to out-of-frame rearrangements, and the resulting probabilities were checked against IGoR. A later analysis scored TCR-TCR, TCR-HLA and TCR-CMV co-occurrence with hypergeometric tests, applying a repertoire-size bias correction to TCR pairs. False discovery rates were estimated in a later analysis by permuting HLA or CMV assignments 20 times. In a later analysis, co-occurring TCRs were grouped with DBSCAN, and TCRdist sequence similarity was added when clustering was performed within HLA-allele-positive subsets. Co-occurrence clustering excluded repertoires with fewer than 30,000 or more than 120,000 public chains, plus five with anomalous nucleotide sharing. TCRdb took over this immuneACCESS table, retaining in-frame rearrangements with V and J assigned. Such tables are incomplete; in checked studies, under half of the missing clones stem from an unresolved V gene, and the remainder is unexplained. The DNA gave D and trimming, while V, J and clone size come from that table. Here the sample has some 120,000 clones; roughly 77% occur a single time. About 1.8% of the sample is taken by the ten largest.

The cohort consisted of 650 to 850 healthy bone marrow donors. At the time of sampling, all cohort members were nominally healthy, though unrecorded immune exposures were likely present. The donor tested CMV seronegative, placing the donor among the roughly 340 seronegative members of the cohort. Every donor gave a peripheral blood sample, and the peripheral blood mononuclear cells from that sample were used for TCR beta sequencing. The Qiagen DNeasy Blood Extraction Kit was used to extract genomic DNA from the blood cell samples. The junction carries 12 bases between V and J, which are trimmed by 5 bases and 13 bases respectively. There are 12 amino acids in the CDR3, from cysteine to phenylalanine inclusive. Of the read, only the CDR3 DNA is kept; its 36 bases are in frame from base 1. Reading the germline V gene gives CDR1 SGHAT and CDR2 FQNNGV.

The chain joins TRBV11-2 to TRBJ1-6; the D gene identity is not certain. Specimen: PBMCs. This receptor was obtained from a man aged 18 to 29 in good health and CMV-seronegative. CDR3 protein: CASSHLSLPLHF. DNA sequence: TGTGCCAGCAGCCACCTGAGTTTGCCCCTCCACTTT. The entire variable domain, with the stretches around the CDR3 drawn from the reference TRBV11-2 and TRBJ1-6 proteins, is EAGVAQSPRYKIIEKRQSVAFWCNPISGHATLYWYQQILGQGPKLLIQFQNNGVVDDSQLPKDRFSAERLKGVDSTLKIQPAKLEDSAVYLCASSHLSLPLHFGNGTRLTVT.